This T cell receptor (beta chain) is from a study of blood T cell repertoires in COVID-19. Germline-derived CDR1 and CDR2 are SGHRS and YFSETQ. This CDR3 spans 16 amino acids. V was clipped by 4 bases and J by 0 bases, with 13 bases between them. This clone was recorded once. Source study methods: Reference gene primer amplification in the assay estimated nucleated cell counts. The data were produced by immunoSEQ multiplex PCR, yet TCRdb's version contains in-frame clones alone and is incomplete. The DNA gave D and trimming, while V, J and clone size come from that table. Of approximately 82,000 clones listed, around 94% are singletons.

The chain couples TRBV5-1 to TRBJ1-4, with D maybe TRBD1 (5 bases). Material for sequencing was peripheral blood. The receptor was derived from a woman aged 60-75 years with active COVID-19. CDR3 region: CASSPGGGATNEKLFF. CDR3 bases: TGCGCCAGCAGCCCTGGCGGGGGTGCAACTAATGAAAAACTGTTTTTT. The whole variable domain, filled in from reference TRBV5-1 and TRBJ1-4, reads KAGVTQTPRYLIKTRGQQVTLSCSPISGHRSVSWYQQTPGQGLQFLFEYFSETQRNKGNFPGRFSGRQFSNSRSEMNVSTLELGDSALYLCASSPGGGATNEKLFFGSGTQLSVL.